Below, one TCR beta chain is given with its context. This entry belongs to a study of blood T cell repertoires in COVID-19. Study context: Whether acute or convalescent, the COVID-19 samples came from the United States, Italy and Spain. The cDNA or gDNA used as material had been derived from T cells, B-cell-depleted T cells, or PBMCs.

In the original processing: From reference gene primer amplification, estimates of nucleated cell counts were derived. Assay: immunoSEQ multiplex PCR; the TCRdb copy retains only in-frame clones and omits some. V, J and clone size derive from that table, while D and trimming were established from the DNA sequence. This table holds 35,000 to 50,000 clones, roughly nine tenths found once. The CDR3 is 18 amino acids. Trimming took off 2 bases at V and 4 bases at J, with 23 bases between the two ends. Germline values: CDR1 SGDLS, CDR2 YYNGEE. Source material: peripheral blood. V and J are TRBV9 and TRBJ2-3; possibly TRBD2 for D (5 bases). The TCR was taken from a man between 65 and 79 years old with active COVID-19. The DNA for the CDR3 is TGTGCCAGCAGCGTCTTTCCACTGACGAGCCGGGGAGCAGATACGCAGTATTTT. Translated: CASSVFPLTSRGADTQYF.